This T cell receptor beta chain is drawn from a study of blood T cell repertoires in COVID-19. Whole-study context: PBMCs, B-cell-depleted T cells, or T cells were the source of the cDNA or gDNA that made up the material.

As handled by the study authors: Researchers report that nucleated cell counts were estimated from reference gene primer amplification. Data came from immunoSEQ multiplex PCR; TCRdb stores just in-frame clones and leaves some out. The V and J calls and clone size were taken over from that table, and D and trimming were inferred from the DNA. The sample yields over 50,000 clones, around 87% seen once. Sequenced sample: peripheral blood. This TCR came from a man in his sixties with acute or convalescent COVID-19.

CDR3 DNA sequence: TGTGCCTGGAGTGCGACAGGAGGTTACGAGCAGTACTTC. Its translation: CAWSATGGYEQYF. The chain links TRBV30 to TRBJ2-7; tentatively, D is TRBD1 (6 bases). CDR3 length: 13 residues. V was cut by 1 base and J by 4 bases, with 11 bases left in between. The germline CDR1 and CDR2 sequences are GTSNPN and SVGIG (reference sequence).